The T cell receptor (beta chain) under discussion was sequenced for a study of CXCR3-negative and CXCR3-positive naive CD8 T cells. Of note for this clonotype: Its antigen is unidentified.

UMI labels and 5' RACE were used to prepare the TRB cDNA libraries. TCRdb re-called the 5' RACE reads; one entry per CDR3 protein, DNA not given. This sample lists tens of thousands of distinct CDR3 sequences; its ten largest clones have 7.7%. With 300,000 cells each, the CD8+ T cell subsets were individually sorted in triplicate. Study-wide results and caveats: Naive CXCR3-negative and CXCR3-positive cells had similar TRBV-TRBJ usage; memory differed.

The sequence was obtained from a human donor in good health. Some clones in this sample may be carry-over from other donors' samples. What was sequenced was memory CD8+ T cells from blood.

CDR3 in amino acids: CASSKLSGASYNEQFF. This chain joins TRBV3-1 and TRBJ2-1; absent DNA, TCRdb's TRBD2 call cannot be checked. Looked up from germline, CDR1 is LGHDT and CDR2 is YNNKEL (reference sequence). The CDR3 runs to 16 residues.